A single sample is the source of the 4 T cell receptor beta chains below, sequenced in a study of T-cell reconstitution after alpha-beta-depleted transplantation in children. Library preparation (for TCRbeta) was performed with unique molecular identifiers. TCRdb redid the calling of the PCR reads with MiXCR, one entry per CDR3 protein. The sample has about 980,000 distinct CDR3 sequences, 25% to 30% seen once; the top ten hold 28%. The material was PBMCs, mostly from graft donor cells, obtained 360 days after TCRalphabeta/CD19-depleted stem cell transplant. The receptors were gathered from a boy less than two years old who had a stem cell transplant for SCID, so the T cells may come from the graft donor.

The chain links TRBV11-2 to TRBJ2-5; possible D gene TRBD1, 5 bases. The germline V gene encodes CDR1 SGHAT and CDR2 FQNNGV. V was trimmed by 8 bases and J by 2 bases, leaving 18 bases between them. CDR3 length: 15 amino acids. The CDR3 loop is CASGSGLLIQETQYF. The DNA for the CDR3 is TGTGCCAGCGGTTCAGGGTTGTTAATTCAAGAGACCCAGTACTTC.

The gene calls are TRBV12-3 or TRBV12-4 and TRBJ2-7; D call uncertain. The CDR3 runs 14 residues. Trimming took off 2 bases at V and 5 bases at J, with 13 bases between the two ends. Here the CDR3 reads CASSLRQSPDEQYF. The CDR3 nucleotides read TGTGCCAGCAGTTTAAGGCAGAGCCCCGACGAGCAGTACTTC.

This clonotype was detected a few times. The J gene is TRBJ2-3, the V gene TRBV4-3; TRBD2 matches at 11 bases. CDR3 length equals 16 residues. V lost 3 bases to trimming and J lost 2 bases; unmatched junction nucleotides: 4. Germline CDR1 and CDR2: LGHNA and YSLEER. Here the CDR3 DNA reads TGCGCCAGCAGCCACTGGACTAGCGGGTTCACAGATACGCAGTATTTT. Protein product: CASSHWTSGFTDTQYF.

The V gene is TRBV9, the J gene TRBJ2-6; a weak D match, TRBD1 (6 bases). V lost 0 bases, J lost 4 bases, and 14 bases lay in between. The CDR3 is 17 amino acids. Looked up from germline, CDR1 is SGDLS and CDR2 is YYNGEE. The CDR3 region has the DNA TGTGCCAGCAGCGTAGCTTGGGCAGGGGTCGGGGCCAACGTCCTGACTTTC. This gives the protein CASSVAWAGVGANVLTF. Supplemented by reference TRBV9 and TRBJ2-6, the full variable domain reads DSGVTQTPKHLITATGQRVTLRCSPRSGDLSVYWYQQSLDQGLQFLIQYYNGEERAKGNILERFSAQQFPDLHSELNLSSLELGDSALYFCASSVAWAGVGANVLTFGAGSRLTVL.